This passage covers 6 T cell receptor beta chains from one sample sequenced in a study of blood T cell repertoires in COVID-19. TCRdb's copy holds only in-frame clones and misses some; the assay was immunoSEQ multiplex PCR. The sample lists 45,000 to 60,000 clones; under 95% were seen once. Sequenced sample: peripheral blood. These TCRs come from a man aged 50 or older with acute or convalescent COVID-19.

This sequence joins TRBV5-1 and TRBJ2-7; 8 nucleotides align to TRBD2. V lost 0 bases and J lost 6; bases outside the gene matches: 5. The CDR3 is made up of 14 amino acids. Germline-derived CDR1 and CDR2 are SGHRS and YFSETQ. Here the CDR3 DNA reads TGCGCCAGCAGCTTGGCAGCGGGGGCAGGCGAGCAGTACTTC. It codes for CASSLAAGAGEQYF.

The chain combines TRBV24-1 with TRBJ2-7; 11 nucleotides match TRBD1. The V gene end was trimmed by 4 bases and the J gene end by 3 bases; junction bases not matched to a gene: 16. This CDR3 contains 19 residues. Germline lookup yields CDR1 KGHDR and CDR2 SFDVKD. The CDR3 DNA follows: TGTGCCACCAGTGACCAGGACAGGGGGCGAAGTCCAAAACACTACGAGCAGTACTTC. The encoded protein is CATSDQDRGRSPKHYEQYF.

The V gene is TRBV6-5, the J gene TRBJ2-7; 11 bases map to TRBD1. CDR1 and CDR2 from the germline V gene are MNHEY and SVGAGI. This CDR3 has 13 amino acids. V dropped 6 bases and J dropped 5; count of bases not matched to a gene: 3. The CDR3 loop is CASRDRGPDEQYF. The CDR3 DNA sequence: TGTGCCAGCAGGGACAGGGGGCCGGACGAGCAGTACTTC.

The gene calls are TRBV9 and TRBJ1-2; D possibly corresponds to TRBD1 (6 bases). The V end was cut by 3 bases, the J end by 3 bases, with 15 bases between. The length of the CDR3 is 15 residues. Germline V gene sequence: CDR1 SGDLS, CDR2 YYNGEE. Here the CDR3 DNA reads TGTGCCAGCAGCGCCACTCGAGGGGGTGACTATGGCTACACCTTC. This codes for CASSATRGGDYGYTF.

V is TRBV25-1 and J is TRBJ1-1; D gene uncertain. This CDR3 has 12 residues. V gave up 4 bases and J gave up 5 bases, with 8 bases separating them. Germline V gene data show CDR1 as MGHDK and CDR2 as SYGVNS. CDR3 coding DNA: TGTGCCAGCAGTGGTTCTAAGACTGAAGCTTTCTTT. Translating it yields CASSGSKTEAFF.

This clone was observed once. The chain recombines TRBV13 with TRBJ2-7, with TRBD1 identical over 10 bases. The CDR3 extends over 14 amino acids. The V gene end was trimmed by 4 bases and the J gene end by 3 bases; junction bases not matched to a gene: 3. Germline-derived CDR1 and CDR2 are PRHDT and FYEKMQ (reference sequence). As DNA, the CDR3 is TGTGCCAGCAGCTCGACAGGGGGCGGCTACGAGCAGTACTTC. Translated: CASSSTGGGYEQYF. Filled out from reference TRBV13 and TRBJ2-7, the complete variable domain reads AAGVIQSPRHLIKEKRETATLKCYPIPRHDTVYWYQQGPGQDPQFLISFYEKMQSDKGSIPDRFSAQQFSDYHSELNMSSLELGDSALYFCASSSTGGGYEQYFGPGTRLTVT.